This passage covers 29 T cell receptor beta chains from one sample sequenced in a study of tumour-infiltrating T cells in Burkitt lymphoma. Profiling relied on immunoSEQ multiplex PCR, and the TCRdb table lists in-frame clones only, not all of them. The table lists around 46,000 clones, roughly 31% of them singletons. The sequencing input was tumor tissue. The receptors stem from a human donor with Burkitt lymphoma.

This clone was observed a handful of times. J is TRBJ2-7 and V is TRBV6-1; D not resolved. Deletions cut 6 bases from V and 1 base from J, with 13 bases between. CDR3 length: 14 residues. Germline assignment: CDR1 MNHNS and CDR2 SASEGT. The CDR3 coding sequence is TGTGCCAGCAGCCCCCCGGGCCCTTCCTACGAGCAGTACTTC. Its translation: CASSPPGPSYEQYF.

The chain has TRBV7-9 and TRBJ2-5, with 7 nucleotides matching TRBD2. The CDR3 contains 16 residues. V was pared by 5 bases and J by 3 bases, with 12 bases of the junction left unmatched. Germline CDR1 reads SEHNR; CDR2 reads FQNEAQ (reference sequence). The CDR3 loop reads CASSPPFERGKETQYF. CDR3 coding DNA: TGTGCCAGCAGCCCGCCGTTTGAGCGGGGTAAAGAGACCCAGTACTTC.

The chain couples TRBV7-2 to TRBJ1-3; D gene ambiguous. The CDR3 runs to 15 residues. Trimming took off 5 bases at V and 1 base at J, with 12 bases between the two ends. Germline CDR1 SGHTA, CDR2 FQGNSA. The CDR3 loop reads CASSASGVSGNTIYF. As DNA, the CDR3 is TGTGCCAGCAGCGCCAGTGGGGTTTCTGGAAACACCATATATTTT.

Points on this clone: The same CDR3 arises from other DNA sequences in this sample as well. CDR3 DNA sequence: TGCGCCAGCAGCTTGGGGGGCACAGATACGCAGTATTTT. Translating gives CASSLGGTDTQYF. The chain has TRBV5-1 and TRBJ2-3, with D hard to call. The CDR3 contains 13 residues. Trimming left V 0 bases short and J 1 base short, with 3 bases between. Germline V lookup: CDR1 SGHRS, CDR2 YFSETQ.

CDR3: CASSLGGATNEKLFF. The CDR3 coding sequence is TGTGCCAGCAGCTTGGGGGGGGCGACTAATGAAAAACTGTTTTTT. The V and J genes are TRBV5-4 and TRBJ1-4, with D possibly matching TRBD1 (6 bases). The V and J ends lost 0 bases and 2 bases respectively, with 8 bases between them. Germline CDR1 reads SGHNT; CDR2 reads YYREEE (reference sequence). This CDR3 is built from 15 residues.

This clone appeared once. This chain uses TRBV6-1 with TRBJ2-5, with 11 bases aligning to TRBD2. The germline CDR1 and CDR2 sequences are MNHNS and SASEGT. The CDR3 spans 15 residues. J lost 5 bases, V lost 7 bases, and 9 bases had no gene match. CDR3: CASTFTSGGPETQYF. Here the CDR3 DNA reads TGTGCCAGCACCTTTACTAGCGGGGGCCCCGAGACCCAGTACTTC.

J is TRBJ2-5 and V is TRBV7-2; D unclear. The V end lost 3 bases, the J end lost 2 bases, and 13 bases lay between the germline ends. CDR3 length equals 15 residues. Germline-derived CDR1 and CDR2 are SGHTA and FQGNSA. In nucleotides, the CDR3 is TGTGCCAGCAGCTTGATGATTGGGTTTCAAGAGACCCAGTACTTC. Translated: CASSLMIGFQETQYF.

The chain employs TRBV7-7 and TRBJ1-1; perhaps TRBD1 as D (5 bases). The length of the CDR3 is 15 residues. Between the trimmed V and J ends, which lost 2 bases and 4 bases, there was a span of 14 bases. Germline CDR1 and CDR2: SSHAT and FNYEAQ (reference sequence). The CDR3: CASSLIGVELTEAFF. The DNA of the CDR3 is TGTGCCAGCAGCTTAATAGGGGTTGAACTCACTGAAGCTTTCTTT.

J is TRBJ1-4 and V is TRBV6-6; D gene unclear. This CDR3 is 14 amino acids long. Germline CDR1 MNHNY, CDR2 SVGAGI (reference sequence). The ends were cut back, 2 bases at V and 6 bases at J, with 10 bases in the middle. The CDR3 sequence: CASSYAGFDEKLFF. The CDR3 nucleotides read TGTGCCAGCAGTTACGCCGGGTTCGATGAAAAACTGTTTTTT.

There are a few counts of this clone. Other DNA sequences in the same sample also yield this CDR3. The chain uses TRBV5-1 and TRBJ1-1; tentative D call: TRBD1 (6 bases). Trimming cost V 4 bases and J 1 base, with 11 bases left between them. The CDR3 consists of 14 residues. In germline, CDR1 is SGHRS, CDR2 YFSETQ. This CDR3 is CASSPEGGNTEAFF. CDR3 DNA sequence: TGCGCCAGCAGCCCGGAAGGGGGGAACACTGAAGCTTTCTTT.

The chain uses TRBV7-2 and TRBJ2-7; D gene unclear. This CDR3 has 12 amino acids. Germline-derived CDR1 and CDR2 are SGHTA and FQGNSA. V was shortened by 5 bases and J by 4 bases, with 9 bases between the two germline ends. The CDR3 DNA reads TGTGCCAGCAGCGCTAGTGGGTACGAGCAGTACTTC. It is translated as CASSASGYEQYF.

In nucleotides, the CDR3 is TGTGCCAGCAGCTCAACGGCGGGGATCAACACCGGGGAGCTGTTTTTT. Encoded protein: CASSSTAGINTGELFF. The V gene is TRBV7-2, the J gene TRBJ2-2; the D gene is possibly TRBD2 (6 bases). V gave up 4 bases and J gave up 2 bases, with 14 bases separating them. This CDR3 has 16 amino acids. Germline CDR1 reads SGHTA; CDR2 reads FQGNSA.

In this sample, this clone turned up a few times. The rearrangement uses TRBV4-1 and TRBJ2-5, with 10 bases matching TRBD2. Germline V gene lookup returns CDR1 MGHRA and CDR2 YSYEKL. There are 17 residues in the CDR3. The V segment lost 3 bases and the J segment 7 bases; nucleotides outside the gene matches: 14. This chain's CDR3 is CASSHLVGGLARLTQYF. The CDR3 DNA reads as TGCGCCAGCAGCCATCTGGTGGGGGGACTAGCGAGGTTGACCCAGTACTTC.

The V and J genes are TRBV29-1 and TRBJ1-6; D gene uncertain. CDR1 and CDR2 from the germline V gene are SQVTM and ANQGSEA. The CDR3 length is 13 residues. The V end lost 7 bases, the J end lost 6 bases, and 13 bases lay between the germline ends. The CDR3 coding sequence is TGCAGCGCTATGGACGGTGTTAATTCACCCCTCCACTTT. Amino acids: CSAMDGVNSPLHF.

This rearrangement joins TRBV5-6 to TRBJ2-7; no firm D call. Germline-derived CDR1 and CDR2 are SGHDT and YYEEEE. The CDR3 sequence is 12 residues long. With 3 bases removed from V and 4 bases from J, the gap between germline ends came to 8 bases. CDR3 nucleotides: TGTGCCAGCAGCTCGAGAGGTTACGAGCAGTACTTC. This encodes CASSSRGYEQYF.

The V call is TRBV7-9, the J call TRBJ1-2, with D unresolved. With 5 bases removed from V and 0 bases from J, the gap between germline ends came to 10 bases. The CDR3 covers 14 residues. Germline V gene lookup returns CDR1 SEHNR and CDR2 FQNEAQ (reference sequence). This CDR3 is CASSPIGTNYGYTF. In DNA, the CDR3 is TGTGCCAGCAGCCCAATTGGGACTAACTATGGCTACACCTTC.

V usage is TRBV7-2 and J usage is TRBJ2-7; D remains unclear. Trimming took off 0 bases at V and 6 bases at J, with 12 bases between the two ends. CDR1 is SGHTA, CDR2 FQGNSA, per germline. This CDR3 is 14 amino acids long. The CDR3 DNA sequence: TGTGCCAGCAGCTTAGCGCTATCGAGGCGCGAGCAGTACTTC. Amino acid sequence: CASSLALSRREQYF.

This chain uses TRBV30 with TRBJ2-6; D remains unclear. Trimming cost V 6 bases and J 0 bases, with 12 bases left between them. This CDR3 comprises 15 residues. Germline lookup yields CDR1 GTSNPN and CDR2 SVGIG (reference sequence). The CDR3 coding sequence is TGTGCCTGCCCCCGACATCGCTCTGGGGCCAACGTCCTGACTTTC. It specifies CACPRHRSGANVLTF.

Comment on this clone: Mismatch with germline at one junction end may stem from a read error. This rearrangement joins TRBV28 to TRBJ2-5, with TRBD2 matching 8 bases. The V gene's germline CDR1 is MDHEN and CDR2 SYDVKM. The CDR3 covers 11 residues. In nucleotides, the CDR3 is TGTGCCACCAGTCGTAGCGGGGCCCAGTACTTC. Amino acid sequence: CATSRSGAQYF.

The J gene is TRBJ2-3, the V gene TRBV11-3, with 7 bases identical to TRBD1. The CDR3 covers 14 residues. V was clipped by 6 bases and J by 7 bases; unmatched bases: 10. The germline V gene encodes CDR1 SGHNT and CDR2 YENEEA. Here the CDR3 DNA reads TGTGCCAGCAGGAAAGGACAGGAATCAAATACGCAGTATTTT. It encodes CASRKGQESNTQYF.

CDR3 amino acids: CASSLSPNQPQHF. CDR3 nucleotides: TGTGCCAGCAGCTTATCTCCCAATCAGCCCCAGCATTTT. The chain uses TRBV5-6 and TRBJ1-5; D is uncertain. V lost 2 bases and J lost 3, with 6 bases in between. The CDR3 extends over 13 amino acids. Germline V gene sequence: CDR1 SGHDT, CDR2 YYEEEE.

The rearrangement joins TRBV5-4 to TRBJ1-1; 8 bases are shared with TRBD1. The CDR3 runs to 14 residues. Trimming removed 5 bases from V and 4 bases from J; junction bases left unmatched: 7. Germline V gene sequence: CDR1 SGHNT, CDR2 YYREEE (reference sequence). CDR3 DNA sequence: TGTGCCAGCAGTTCCACAGGGGGGAGCACTGAAGCTTTCTTT. The encoded protein is CASSSTGGSTEAFF.

J is TRBJ1-4 and V is TRBV5-6; TRBD1 agrees at 7 bases. Germline CDR1 SGHDT, CDR2 YYEEEE. Trimming cost V 7 bases and J 0 bases; bases outside gene matches: 3. The CDR3 length is 14 residues. Here the CDR3 DNA reads TGTGCCAGCGCCGGGACAGCAACTAATGAAAAACTGTTTTTT. It yields the protein CASAGTATNEKLFF.

This rearrangement joins TRBV30 to TRBJ1-2, with D perhaps matching TRBD1 (5 bases). Germline values: CDR1 GTSNPN, CDR2 SVGIG (reference sequence). This CDR3 has 14 amino acids. Trimming left V 3 bases short and J 0 bases short, with 11 bases between. The DNA for the CDR3 is TGTGCCTGGAGCAGGGCGGCGGCTAACTATGGCTACACCTTC. Amino acids: CAWSRAAANYGYTF.

There are a few counts of this clone. The rearrangement uses TRBV6-1 and TRBJ1-1, with D tentatively TRBD1 (6 bases). V lost 7 bases and J lost 7, with 16 bases in between. Germline V gene lookup returns CDR1 MNHNS and CDR2 SASEGT. This CDR3 has 13 amino acids. The CDR3 reads CASIGGGTGEAFF. The CDR3 DNA is TGTGCCAGCATAGGGGGGGGCACAGGTGAAGCTTTCTTT.

The chain is built from TRBV27 and TRBJ2-5; D call uncertain. Germline V lookup: CDR1 MNHEY, CDR2 SMNVEV (reference sequence). V was trimmed by 7 bases and J by 4 bases, leaving 10 bases between them. CDR3 length equals 12 residues. In nucleotides, the CDR3 is TGTGCCAGCACTCGATCCTCAGAGACCCAGTACTTC. Protein product: CASTRSSETQYF.

This sequence joins TRBV28 and TRBJ1-4; D is undetermined. V was cut by 2 bases and J by 6 bases, with 4 bases left in between. CDR1 is MDHEN and CDR2 is SYDVKM in the germline V gene. The CDR3 is 12 residues long. CDR3 sequence reads: CASSLNDEKLFF. The CDR3 DNA reads as TGTGCCAGCAGTTTAAACGATGAAAAACTGTTTTTT.

This clone came up a few times. This chain joins TRBV9 and TRBJ2-3; 9 bases line up with TRBD2. Germline CDR1 is SGDLS and CDR2 is YYNGEE. V shed 4 bases and J 4 bases; nucleotides not matched to a gene: 13. The CDR3 consists of 17 residues. The CDR3 bases are TGTGCCAGCAGCCGCCTACCTAGCGGGGTCATATCAGATACGCAGTATTTT. Its protein product is CASSRLPSGVISDTQYF.

V is TRBV4-2 and J is TRBJ2-7; 9 nucleotides match TRBD2. The CDR3 is 14 residues long. From germline, CDR1 is LGHNA and CDR2 YNFKEQ. The V gene end was trimmed by 1 base and the J gene end by 3 bases; junction bases not matched to a gene: 1. DNA of the CDR3: TGTGCCAGCAGCCAAGGACTAGCGGACTACGAGCAGTACTTC. As protein: CASSQGLADYEQYF.